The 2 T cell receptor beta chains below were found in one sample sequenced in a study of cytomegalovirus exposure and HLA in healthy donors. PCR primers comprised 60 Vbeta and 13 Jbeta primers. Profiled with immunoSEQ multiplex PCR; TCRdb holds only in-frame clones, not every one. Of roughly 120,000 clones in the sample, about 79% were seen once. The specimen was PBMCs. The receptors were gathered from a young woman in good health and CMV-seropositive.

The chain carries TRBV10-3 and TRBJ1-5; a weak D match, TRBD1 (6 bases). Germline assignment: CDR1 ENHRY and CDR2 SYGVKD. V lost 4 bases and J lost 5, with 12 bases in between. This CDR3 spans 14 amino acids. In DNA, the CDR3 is TGTGCCATCAGTGCGCGGGGGGCCGATCAGCCCCAGCATTTT. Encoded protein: CAISARGADQPQHF.

This CDR3 is CAWGKTALAKNIQYF. The CDR3 DNA reads as TGTGCCTGGGGCAAGACAGCCCTAGCCAAAAACATTCAGTACTTC. The V and J genes are TRBV30 and TRBJ2-4, with a possible D match to TRBD1 (5 bases). The CDR3 has 15 residues. Germline V gene data show CDR1 as GTSNPN and CDR2 as SVGIG (reference sequence). V lost 5 bases, J lost 0 bases, and 14 bases lay in between.